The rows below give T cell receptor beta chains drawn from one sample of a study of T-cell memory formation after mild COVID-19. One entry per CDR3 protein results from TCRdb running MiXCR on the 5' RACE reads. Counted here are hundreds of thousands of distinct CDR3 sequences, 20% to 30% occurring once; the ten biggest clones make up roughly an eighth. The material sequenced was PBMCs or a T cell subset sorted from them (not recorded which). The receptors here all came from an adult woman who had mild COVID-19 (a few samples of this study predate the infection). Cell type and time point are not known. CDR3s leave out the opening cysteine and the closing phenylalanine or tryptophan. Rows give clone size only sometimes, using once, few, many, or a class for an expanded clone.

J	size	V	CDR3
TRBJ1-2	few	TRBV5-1	ASSPRDNYGYT
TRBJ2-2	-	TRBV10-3	AISGLTATGELF
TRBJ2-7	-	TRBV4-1	ASSQDAAGATYEQY
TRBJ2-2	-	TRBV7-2	ASSLGPGLADNGELF
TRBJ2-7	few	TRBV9	ASSPSGTSWSYEQY
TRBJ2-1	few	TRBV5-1	ASSLYGSHNEQF
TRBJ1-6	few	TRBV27	ASMMAGIHYNSPLH
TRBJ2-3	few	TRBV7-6	ASSLPGQGLDTQY
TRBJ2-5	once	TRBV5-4	ASSLVSGGSQETQY
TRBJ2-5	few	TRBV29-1	SVEVPARGTQY
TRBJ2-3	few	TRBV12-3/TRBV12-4	ASSGGRGGTDTQY
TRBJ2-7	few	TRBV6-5	ASSYAPPAEPLYEQY
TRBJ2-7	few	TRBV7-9	ASSLAGPKGAYEQY
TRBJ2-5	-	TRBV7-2	ASSPSRNQY
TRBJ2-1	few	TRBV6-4	ASSDSGGKGYNEQF
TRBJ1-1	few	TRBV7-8	ASSTPIGQNTEAF
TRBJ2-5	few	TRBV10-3	AIGESGGRGTQY
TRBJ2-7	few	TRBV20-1	SARLLVDEQY
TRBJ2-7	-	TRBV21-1	ASSSQGLAGYEQY
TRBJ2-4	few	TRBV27	ASSNLPGQGVLNIQY
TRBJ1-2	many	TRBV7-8	ASSLVGTNYGYT
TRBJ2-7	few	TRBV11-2	ASSPTTGTGAGYYEQY
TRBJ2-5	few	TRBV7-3	ASSFRASGGAYQETQY
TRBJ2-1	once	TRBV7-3	ASSPRPTDEQF
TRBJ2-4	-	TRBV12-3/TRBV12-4	ASSSSRDRGPKNIQY
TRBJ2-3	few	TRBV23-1	ASSQSRSIWKTQY
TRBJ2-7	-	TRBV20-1	SAPKAVLLHGQY
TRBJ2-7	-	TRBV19	ASSRDRERAYEQY
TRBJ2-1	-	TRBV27	ASSPPRLAGSYNEQF
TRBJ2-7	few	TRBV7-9	ASSLGAGPLTYEQY
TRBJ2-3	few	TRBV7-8	ASSHTTPGGTDTQY
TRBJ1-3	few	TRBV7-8	ASSLEIGNTIY
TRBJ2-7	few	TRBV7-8	ASSRLGRVEYEQY
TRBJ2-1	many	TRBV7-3	ASSLGPTSGKNEQF
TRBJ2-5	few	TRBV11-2	ASSLGAGREETQY
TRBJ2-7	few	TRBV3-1	ASSPGSEVDEQY
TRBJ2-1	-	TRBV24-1	ATSDGSLLNEQF